One sample yielded the 21 T cell receptor beta chains listed below, sequenced in a study of blood T cell repertoires in COVID-19. Sequenced by immunoSEQ multiplex PCR; TCRdb stores in-frame clones only, minus some. The sample holds 300,000 to 400,000 clones, around 87% seen once. The sequenced material came from peripheral blood. The receptors derive from a man aged 50 to 59 with active or convalescent COVID-19.

The chain carries TRBV27 and TRBJ1-5; D not certain. The germline V gene encodes CDR1 MNHEY and CDR2 SMNVEV (reference sequence). Trimming cost V 6 bases and J 3 bases, with 6 bases left between them. The CDR3 consists of 12 residues. CDR3: CASSFYNQPQHF. In DNA, the CDR3 is TGTGCCAGCAGCTTTTACAATCAGCCCCAGCATTTT.

The V gene is TRBV2, the J gene TRBJ2-5; D gene unclear. The V and J ends lost 3 bases and 4 bases respectively, with 18 bases between them. In germline, CDR1 is SNHLY, CDR2 FYNNEI. This CDR3 comprises 16 residues. CDR3 residues: CASSDGLAQSRETQYF. DNA of the CDR3: TGTGCCAGCAGTGACGGTCTGGCACAGAGTCGAGAGACCCAGTACTTC.

This chain joins TRBV5-1 and TRBJ2-1; 8 bases agree with TRBD1. Looked up from germline, CDR1 is SGHRS and CDR2 is YFSETQ. Germline trimming cut 2 bases from V and 8 bases from J; bases unmatched to any gene: 9. The CDR3 contains 15 residues. Here the CDR3 DNA reads TGCGCCAGCAGCTTCCGGACAGGGAGTCTCTATGAGCAGTTCTTC. It encodes CASSFRTGSLYEQFF.

The rearrangement links TRBV7-6 to TRBJ2-5, with D possibly TRBD1 on 5 matching bases. The V end was cut by 1 base, the J end by 1 base, with 16 bases between. This CDR3 has 17 amino acids. The germline gives CDR1 SGHVS, CDR2 FNYEAQ. CDR3 amino acids: CASSLVMQGSVQETQYF. The CDR3 nucleotides are TGTGCCAGCAGCTTAGTTATGCAGGGTTCCGTCCAAGAGACCCAGTACTTC.

This chain uses TRBV5-1 with TRBJ2-2, with 7 bases lining up with TRBD1. The germline V gene has CDR1 SGHRS and CDR2 YFSETQ. Trimming removed 3 bases from V and 0 bases from J; junction bases left unmatched: 11. The CDR3 consists of 18 residues. In DNA, the CDR3 is TGCGCCAGCAGCTCTCAGTCAGGACAGGCCGCGAACACCGGGGAGCTGTTTTTT. It specifies CASSSQSGQAANTGELFF.

The V call is TRBV28, the J call TRBJ1-4, with D maybe TRBD1 (6 bases). Germline V gene data show CDR1 as MDHEN and CDR2 as SYDVKM. The CDR3 extends over 14 amino acids. Trimming left V 3 bases short and J 5 bases short, with 10 bases between. The CDR3: CASSLDSRNEKLFF. The CDR3 DNA reads as TGTGCCAGCAGTTTGGACAGCCGCAATGAAAAACTGTTTTTT.

CDR3 loop: CASRAGLAMRNEQFF. The CDR3 DNA reads TGTGCCAGCCGCGCGGGACTAGCGATGAGGAATGAGCAGTTCTTC. The chain carries TRBV7-9 and TRBJ2-1; 10 bases fit TRBD2. Losses at the gene ends were 8 bases for V and 7 bases for J; bases not matched to a gene: 11. This CDR3 spans 15 amino acids. The germline CDR1 and CDR2 sequences are SEHNR and FQNEAQ (reference sequence).

The chain joins TRBV30 to TRBJ2-3; the D gene is possibly TRBD2 (5 bases). V was clipped by 2 bases and J by 4 bases, with 16 bases between them. The CDR3 totals 15 residues. Germline CDR1 GTSNPN, CDR2 SVGIG (reference sequence). As DNA, the CDR3 is TGTGCCTGGAGTAAGGAGGTCGGAGTCTCAGATACGCAGTATTTT. Its protein product is CAWSKEVGVSDTQYF.

The chain has TRBV5-1 and TRBJ1-6, with D perhaps matching TRBD1 (5 bases). This CDR3 is 15 amino acids long. The germline V and J ends were trimmed by 0 bases and 7 bases, with 11 bases remaining between them. CDR1 is SGHRS and CDR2 is YFSETQ in the germline V gene. The CDR3 DNA sequence: TGCGCCAGCAGCTTGGAAGCGACAGCGAATTCACCCCTCCACTTT. Translating gives CASSLEATANSPLHF.

In DNA form, the CDR3 reads TGCGCCAGCAGCTTTGGCAGGGGGAACTATGGCTACACCTTC. Amino acid sequence: CASSFGRGNYGYTF. This chain uses TRBV5-1 with TRBJ1-2; 7 bases map to TRBD1. There are 14 residues in the CDR3. With 2 bases clipped from V and 2 bases from J, the junction kept 3 bases outside the gene matches. CDR1 and CDR2 (germline): SGHRS, YFSETQ.

V gene TRBV5-1 combines with J gene TRBJ2-7; 7 bases are a match to TRBD2. J lost 3 bases, V lost 0 bases, and 3 bases had no gene match. This CDR3 has 14 amino acids. Per germline, CDR1 SGHRS and CDR2 YFSETQ. The CDR3 loop reads CASSLAGGGYEQYF. CDR3 coding DNA: TGCGCCAGCAGCTTGGCGGGGGGTGGCTACGAGCAGTACTTC. Filled out from reference TRBV5-1 and TRBJ2-7, the complete variable domain reads KAGVTQTPRYLIKTRGQQVTLSCSPISGHRSVSWYQQTPGQGLQFLFEYFSETQRNKGNFPGRFSGRQFSNSRSEMNVSTLELGDSALYLCASSLAGGGYEQYFGPGTRLTVT.

This chain joins TRBV6-1 and TRBJ2-2, with D perhaps TRBD1 (6 bases). V lost 2 bases, J lost 2 bases, and 12 bases lay in between. Germline V gene lookup returns CDR1 MNHNS and CDR2 SASEGT. The CDR3 totals 16 residues. In DNA, the CDR3 is TGTGCCAGCAGTGAACACCAACAGGGCAACACCGGGGAGCTGTTTTTT. It yields the protein CASSEHQQGNTGELFF.

V is TRBV29-1 and J is TRBJ2-1; TRBD1 matches 9 bases. Trimming at V came to 3 bases and at J to 7 bases, leaving 7 bases not matched to a gene. This CDR3 has 14 amino acids. Per germline, CDR1 SQVTM and CDR2 ANQGSEA. The CDR3, as DNA: TGCAGCGTTGATAACAGGGGGCGCGGTAATGAGCAGTTCTTC. Amino acids: CSVDNRGRGNEQFF.

This clone was observed a few times. The rearrangement uses TRBV18 and TRBJ1-1; D uncertain. V gave up 5 bases and J gave up 4 bases, with 5 bases separating them. The CDR3 extends over 11 amino acids. Per the germline V gene, CDR1 is KGHSH and CDR2 is LQKENI. In DNA form, the CDR3 reads TGTGCCAGCTCAATCCGCACTGAAGCTTTCTTT. Translating gives CASSIRTEAFF.

This clone was counted once. The chain couples TRBV9 to TRBJ1-6, with no clear D. Germline CDR1 reads SGDLS; CDR2 reads YYNGEE. V was shortened by 3 bases and J by 0 bases, with 7 bases between the two germline ends. This CDR3 comprises 15 residues. CDR3 coding DNA: TGTGCCAGCAGCGCCCGGAGCTCCTATAATTCACCCCTCCACTTT. Protein sequence: CASSARSSYNSPLHF.

The rearrangement uses TRBV2 and TRBJ2-1; 7 bases match TRBD2. With 2 bases clipped from V and 8 bases from J, the junction kept 0 bases outside the gene matches. The CDR3 totals 12 residues. Germline CDR1 is SNHLY and CDR2 is FYNNEI. CDR3 region: CASSEREDEQFF. CDR3 bases: TGTGCCAGCAGTGAACGGGAGGATGAGCAGTTCTTC. Full variable domain (missing parts from reference TRBV2 and TRBJ2-1): EPEVTQTPSHQVTQMGQEVILRCVPISNHLYFYWYRQILGQKVEFLVSFYNNEISEKSEIFDDQFSVERPDGSNFTLKIRSTKLEDSAMYFCASSEREDEQFFGPGTRLTVL.

This rearrangement joins TRBV2 to TRBJ2-7; D is perhaps TRBD1 (6 bases). CDR3 length: 13 residues. Germline CDR1 SNHLY, CDR2 FYNNEI. V lost 4 bases to trimming and J lost 4 bases, with 11 bases between them. CDR3 amino acids: CASSVSGVYEQYF. CDR3 DNA: TGTGCCAGCAGTGTCTCAGGGGTGTACGAGCAGTACTTC. Full variable domain (missing parts from reference TRBV2 and TRBJ2-7): EPEVTQTPSHQVTQMGQEVILRCVPISNHLYFYWYRQILGQKVEFLVSFYNNEISEKSEIFDDQFSVERPDGSNFTLKIRSTKLEDSAMYFCASSVSGVYEQYFGPGTRLTVT.

The genes are TRBV4-1 and TRBJ1-4, with D possibly being TRBD1 (5 bases). The CDR3 has 15 residues. Germline CDR1 is MGHRA and CDR2 is YSYEKL. V lost 1 base, J lost 7 bases, and 13 bases lay in between. CDR3 DNA sequence: TGCGCCAGCAGCCAAGTAGAGGGGAGGGGTGAAAAACTGTTTTTT. Protein sequence: CASSQVEGRGEKLFF.

The rearrangement uses TRBV7-7 and TRBJ2-1; D is ambiguous. Per germline, CDR1 SSHAT and CDR2 FNYEAQ (reference sequence). This CDR3 has 15 residues. The V gene lost 1 base and the J gene lost 4 bases, with 11 bases spanning the gap. The CDR3 region is CASSLGPPSYNEQFF. CDR3 DNA: TGTGCCAGCAGCTTAGGCCCACCGAGTTACAATGAGCAGTTCTTC.

This chain uses TRBV5-1 with TRBJ1-3, with D uncertain. Germline CDR1 SGHRS, CDR2 YFSETQ. This CDR3 spans 15 amino acids. Trimming left V 0 bases short and J 2 bases short, with 9 bases between. CDR3 bases: TGCGCCAGCAGCTTGGGCGGGGAGGCTGGAAACACCATATATTTT. Translated, it gives CASSLGGEAGNTIYF.

V and J are TRBV24-1 and TRBJ1-2; 9 bases are shared with TRBD1. The length of the CDR3 is 15 residues. Trimming cost V 3 bases and J 6 bases; bases outside gene matches: 7. Germline V CDR1 and CDR2: KGHDR, SFDVKD. The chain's CDR3 is CATSDAQGAINGYTF. CDR3 DNA: TGTGCCACCAGTGATGCACAGGGGGCGATTAATGGCTACACCTTC.